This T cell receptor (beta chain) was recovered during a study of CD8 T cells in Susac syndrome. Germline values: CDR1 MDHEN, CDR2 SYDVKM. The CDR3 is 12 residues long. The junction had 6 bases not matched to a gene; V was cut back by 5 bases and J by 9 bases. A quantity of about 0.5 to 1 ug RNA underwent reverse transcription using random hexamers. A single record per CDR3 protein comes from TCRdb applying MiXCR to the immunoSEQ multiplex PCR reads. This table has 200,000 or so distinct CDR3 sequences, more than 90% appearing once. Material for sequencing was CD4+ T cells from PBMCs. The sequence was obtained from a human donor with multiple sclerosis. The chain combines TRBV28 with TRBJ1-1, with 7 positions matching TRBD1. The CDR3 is CASSELQGKAFF. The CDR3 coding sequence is TGTGCCAGCAGTGAGTTACAGGGGAAAGCTTTCTTT. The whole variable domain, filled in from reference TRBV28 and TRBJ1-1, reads DVKVTQSSRYLVKRTGEKVFLECVQDMDHENMFWYRQDPGLGLRLIYFSYDVKMKEKGDIPEGYSVSREKKERFSLILESASTNQTSMYLCASSELQGKAFFGQGTRLTVV.